This TCR beta chain was sequenced during a study of T cells in Graves' hyperthyroidism and ophthalmopathy. On the study more broadly: The initial diagnosis was the point when peripheral blood was collected, ahead of any treatment.

PBMCs were obtained from 9 to 10 ml fresh peripheral blood. The germline gives CDR1 SQVTM, CDR2 ANQGSEA. V lost 6 bases to trimming and J lost 0 bases, with 6 bases between them. The CDR3 contains 12 residues. The source material, RNA transcripts, was used to amplify TCR beta CDR3 regions. The HTBI primer set was used in a first-round RT-PCR of the TCR CDR3. TCRdb re-analysed the multiplex PCR reads in MiXCR, keeping a single row per CDR3 protein. This sample has some 620,000 distinct CDR3 sequences; around 15% occur once, and the top ten carry 3% to 4%. Sequencing was done on a sample of blood. The receptor's source is a woman aged 25 to 39 with Graves' hyperthyroidism. This chain links TRBV29-1 with TRBJ1-3; D call uncertain. The CDR3 region is CSVQSSGNTIYF. CDR3 bases: TGCAGCGTACAGAGCTCTGGAAACACCATATATTTT.